Each of the 26 T cell receptor beta chains below was sequenced from the same sample in a study of cytotoxic CD8 clonotypes in ibrutinib-treated CLL. The method was immunoSEQ multiplex PCR; TCRdb's version includes in-frame clones alone and lacks a portion of them. The data show tens of thousands of clones, nearly 50% seen once. Sequencing was performed on PBMCs, taken before ibrutinib treatment. Receptors originate from a human donor with chronic lymphocytic leukemia.

The rearrangement joins TRBV10-3 to TRBJ2-3, with D possibly called TRBD1 or TRBD2 (7 bases each). Per germline, CDR1 ENHRY and CDR2 SYGVKD. The V end lost 7 bases, the J end lost 3 bases, and 11 bases lay between the germline ends. This CDR3 region has 13 residues. The CDR3 DNA reads TGTGCCATCACCCAGGGGGGGACAGATACGCAGTATTTT. This encodes CAITQGGTDTQYF.

CDR3 nucleotides: TGTGCCAGCAGCGATCGACAGTTTGAAGATGGCTACACCTTC. Protein product: CASSDRQFEDGYTF. This chain links TRBV9 with TRBJ1-2, with D perhaps matching TRBD1 (5 bases). Germline loops: CDR1 SGDLS, CDR2 YYNGEE. Trimming cost V 3 bases and J 6 bases, with 15 bases left between them. The CDR3 is made up of 14 amino acids.

V is TRBV30 and J is TRBJ2-4; D unresolved. The CDR3 extends over 14 amino acids. Germline CDR1 GTSNPN, CDR2 SVGIG (reference sequence). V was pared by 0 bases and J by 1 base, with 7 bases between. The CDR3 here is CAWSVDGAKNIQYF. The DNA of the CDR3 is TGTGCCTGGAGTGTGGACGGGGCCAAAAACATTCAGTACTTC.

This clone was detected many times. V usage is TRBV30 and J usage is TRBJ1-1; D call uncertain. Germline CDR1 reads GTSNPN; CDR2 reads SVGIG (reference sequence). The V end was cut by 2 bases, the J end by 7 bases, with 11 bases between. CDR3 length: 12 residues. The CDR3 loop reads CAWSPDSGEAFF. The CDR3 nucleotides read TGTGCCTGGAGTCCGGATTCAGGTGAAGCTTTCTTT.

This chain uses TRBV5-6 with TRBJ2-4; 8 bases agree with TRBD2. After removal of 4 bases from V and 2 bases from J, the junction contained 5 bases not matched to a gene. The CDR3 runs 15 residues. CDR1 SGHDT and CDR2 YYEEEE come from the germline V gene. CDR3: CASSPGLETKNIQYF. The CDR3 DNA reads as TGTGCCAGCAGCCCGGGACTAGAGACCAAAAACATTCAGTACTTC.

V gene TRBV30 combines with J gene TRBJ1-1; TRBD1 is a possible D gene (6 bases). CDR1 is GTSNPN and CDR2 is SVGIG in the germline V gene (reference sequence). This CDR3 comprises 13 residues. Between the trimmed V and J ends, which lost 0 bases and 9 bases, there was a span of 14 bases. As DNA, the CDR3 is TGTGCCTGGAGTGTCGGGGGGCAAGGGCAAGCTTTCTTT. Its translation: CAWSVGGQGQAFF.

The chain has TRBV14 and TRBJ2-1; D ambiguous. In germline, CDR1 is SGHDN, CDR2 FVKESK. V lost 3 bases to trimming and J lost 2 bases, with 5 bases between them. The CDR3 runs 13 residues. Here the CDR3 reads CASSHWTYNEQFF. CDR3 in DNA: TGTGCCAGCAGCCATTGGACCTACAATGAGCAGTTCTTC.

There are a few counts of this clone. CDR3 loop: CASSVDATLATNEKLFF. DNA for the CDR3: TGTGCCAGCAGCGTAGACGCCACTCTCGCAACTAATGAAAAACTGTTTTTT. This chain uses TRBV9 with TRBJ1-4; unclear D gene. Trimming cost V 0 bases and J 0 bases, with 12 bases left between them. Germline V gene sequence: CDR1 SGDLS, CDR2 YYNGEE. CDR3 length equals 17 residues.

In its sample, this clone was seen a few times. J is TRBJ1-5 and V is TRBV7-6, with D tentatively TRBD1 (5 bases). The CDR3 is 13 residues long. Germline V gene sequence: CDR1 SGHVS, CDR2 FNYEAQ. V shed 8 bases and J shed 2 bases, with 10 bases lying between them. As DNA, the CDR3 is TGTGCCAGCGCGGGGGACGGCAATCAGCCCCAGCATTTT. This encodes CASAGDGNQPQHF.

V and J are TRBV6-5 and TRBJ1-2; 9 positions agree with TRBD1. The CDR3 spans 14 residues. Germline trimming cut 8 bases from V and 6 bases from J; bases unmatched to any gene: 10. Germline V CDR1 and CDR2: MNHEY, SVGAGI. CDR3 in DNA: TGTGCCAGCCCACAGGGGGCGCCGTATGATGGCTACACCTTC. Translation: CASPQGAPYDGYTF.

The rearrangement uses TRBV4-2 and TRBJ2-1, with D tentatively TRBD1 (7 bases). CDR3 length: 16 amino acids. The germline CDR1 and CDR2 sequences are LGHNA and YNFKEQ. V lost 1 base and J lost 6, with 16 bases in between. CDR3 amino acids: CASSQARGQLSNEQFF. In nucleotides, the CDR3 is TGTGCCAGCAGCCAAGCGCGGGGACAGCTGTCCAATGAGCAGTTCTTC.

There are a few counts of this clone. The V call is TRBV4-1, the J call TRBJ1-2, with 11 bases matching TRBD1. This CDR3 spans 15 amino acids. V lost 3 bases, J lost 7 bases, and 7 bases stayed unmatched. Germline values: CDR1 MGHRA, CDR2 YSYEKL. The CDR3 DNA reads as TGCGCCAGCAGCCATGCCACTGGGACAGGGGGTGGCTACACCTTC. Amino acids: CASSHATGTGGGYTF.

This clone was counted once. This chain connects TRBV10-3 to TRBJ2-5; maybe TRBD2 (6 bases). Germline assignment: CDR1 ENHRY and CDR2 SYGVKD. The CDR3 is made up of 12 amino acids. V gave up 0 bases and J gave up 7 bases, with 6 bases separating them. The CDR3 is CAISESEGTQYF. The CDR3 coding sequence is TGTGCCATCAGTGAGTCGGAGGGGACCCAGTACTTC.

Details on this clone: An end of the junction differs from the germline gene, which may be a read error. The chain is built from TRBV4-1 and TRBJ1-4; TRBD1 matches at 8 bases. The CDR3 spans 13 residues. The germline V gene encodes CDR1 MGHRA and CDR2 YSYEKL. For the CDR3, the DNA is TGCGCCAGCAGCCTACGACAGGGGATAAACCAATCTTTT. Its protein product is CASSLRQGINQSF.

As DNA, the CDR3 is TGTGCCAGCAGCTTAATGTATCGGGAGTCCCCGAGCACTGAAGCTTTCTTT. It is translated as CASSLMYRESPSTEAFF. The chain has TRBV7-8 and TRBJ1-1; unclear D gene. The CDR3 has 17 residues. V was trimmed by 2 bases and J by 4 bases, leaving 20 bases between them. Germline V gene sequence: CDR1 SGHVS, CDR2 FQNEAQ.

The chain has TRBV5-4 and TRBJ2-7, with D unclear. Germline assignment: CDR1 SGHNT and CDR2 YYREEE (reference sequence). This CDR3 has 12 amino acids. Trimming took 4 bases from V and 6 from J, leaving 11 bases between them. CDR3 sequence reads: CASSLGLGEQYF. The CDR3 nucleotides are TGTGCCAGCAGCCTTGGTCTGGGCGAGCAGTACTTC.

Only a few counts were recorded for this clone. The CDR3 DNA reads TGCGCCAGCAGCAGGGGACAGGGTGCCGGGGAGCTGTTTTTT. Translating it yields CASSRGQGAGELFF. The chain has TRBV5-1 and TRBJ2-2, with 9 bases lining up with TRBD1. The CDR3 runs to 14 residues. With 4 bases clipped from V and 6 bases from J, the junction kept 4 bases outside the gene matches. From germline, CDR1 is SGHRS and CDR2 YFSETQ.

This chain joins TRBV10-3 and TRBJ2-3; D is ambiguous. V dropped 6 bases and J dropped 5 bases, with 12 bases sitting between them. Germline-derived CDR1 and CDR2 are ENHRY and SYGVKD. The CDR3 is made up of 13 amino acids. The CDR3 sequence: CAIRGFTEDTQYF. The CDR3 DNA reads TGTGCCATCAGGGGATTCACCGAAGATACGCAGTATTTT.

V and J are TRBV7-2 and TRBJ2-3, with 7 bases that match TRBD1. V shed 3 bases, J shed 0 bases, and the junction held 6 bases outside the gene matches. Germline lookup yields CDR1 SGHTA and CDR2 FQGNSA. This CDR3 comprises 16 residues. The CDR3: CASSLDRSLSTDTQYF. CDR3 nucleotides: TGTGCCAGCAGCTTGGACAGGAGCTTGAGCACAGATACGCAGTATTTT.

In this sample, this clone is medium-sized (0.01 to 0.1%). CDR3 in DNA: TGTGCCAGCAGCGTAGGAAGGGACAGGGCCCCCTACGAGCAGTACTTC. It encodes CASSVGRDRAPYEQYF. This chain uses TRBV9 with TRBJ2-7; 9 nucleotides match TRBD1. From germline, CDR1 is SGDLS and CDR2 YYNGEE. This CDR3 comprises 16 residues. J lost 2 bases, V lost 0 bases, and 6 bases had no gene match.

The CDR3 loop reads CASSLNGANYGYTF. In nucleotides, the CDR3 is TGTGCCAGCAGCTTAAACGGCGCTAACTATGGCTACACCTTC. This chain links TRBV7-3 with TRBJ1-2; D uncertain. The CDR3 covers 14 residues. With 1 base removed from V and 0 bases from J, the gap between germline ends came to 6 bases. Per the germline V gene, CDR1 is SGHTA and CDR2 is FQGTGA.

The chain is built from TRBV25-1 and TRBJ2-3; D gene uncertain. Germline values: CDR1 MGHDK, CDR2 SYGVNS. Trimming left V 1 base short and J 4 bases short, with 9 bases between. This CDR3 comprises 14 residues. The CDR3 spells CASSESTGSDTQYF. DNA of the CDR3: TGTGCCAGCAGTGAATCTACTGGCTCAGATACGCAGTATTTT.

The chain joins TRBV5-1 to TRBJ2-3, with 9 bases identical to TRBD2. The length of the CDR3 is 18 residues. CDR1 is SGHRS, CDR2 YFSETQ, per germline. The V gene end was trimmed by 4 bases and the J gene end by 2 bases; junction bases not matched to a gene: 14. The CDR3 spells CASSSGRGGHTHTDTQYF. The CDR3 region has the DNA TGCGCCAGCAGCAGCGGGCGGGGGGGCCACACACACACAGATACGCAGTATTTT. The whole variable domain, filled in from reference TRBV5-1 and TRBJ2-3, reads KAGVTQTPRYLIKTRGQQVTLSCSPISGHRSVSWYQQTPGQGLQFLFEYFSETQRNKGNFPGRFSGRQFSNSRSEMNVSTLELGDSALYLCASSSGRGGHTHTDTQYFGPGTRLTVL.

The sample holds one count of this clone. The chain couples TRBV2 to TRBJ2-7, with unresolved D. V was pared by 4 bases and J by 2 bases, with 9 bases between. There are 13 residues in the CDR3. CDR1 SNHLY and CDR2 FYNNEI come from the germline V gene. The CDR3 DNA is TGTGCCAGCAGTGGAGTCCTTACCTACGAGCAGTACTTC. Translating it yields CASSGVLTYEQYF.

The chain joins TRBV6-5 to TRBJ2-7; 10 nucleotides line up with TRBD1. Germline V lookup: CDR1 MNHEY, CDR2 SVGAGI. This CDR3 has 13 amino acids. V was clipped by 6 bases and J by 5 bases; unmatched bases: 4. CDR3 region: CASRKGQGHEQYF. The CDR3 DNA follows: TGTGCCAGCAGAAAGGGACAGGGGCACGAGCAGTACTTC.

The gene calls are TRBV6-5 and TRBJ1-4; no reliable D call. Germline V CDR1 and CDR2: MNHEY, SVGAGI. Trimming removed 2 bases from V and 10 bases from J, with 11 bases in between. This CDR3 has 13 residues. The DNA for the CDR3 is TGTGCCAGCAGTTACGAACGCATGGGAAAACTGTTTTTT. It codes for CASSYERMGKLFF.